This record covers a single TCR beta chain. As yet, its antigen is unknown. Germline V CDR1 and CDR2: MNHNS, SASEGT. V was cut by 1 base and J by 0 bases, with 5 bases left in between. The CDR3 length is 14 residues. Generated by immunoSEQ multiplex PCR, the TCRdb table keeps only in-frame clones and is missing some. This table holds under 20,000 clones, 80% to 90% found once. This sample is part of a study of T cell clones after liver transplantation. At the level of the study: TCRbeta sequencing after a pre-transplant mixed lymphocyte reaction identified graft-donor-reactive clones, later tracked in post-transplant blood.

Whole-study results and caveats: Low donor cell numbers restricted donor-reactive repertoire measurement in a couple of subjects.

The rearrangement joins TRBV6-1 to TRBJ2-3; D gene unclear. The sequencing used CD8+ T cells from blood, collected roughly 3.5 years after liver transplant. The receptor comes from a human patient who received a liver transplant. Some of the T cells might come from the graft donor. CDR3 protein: CASSEDSSTDTQYF. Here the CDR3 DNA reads TGTGCCAGCAGTGAAGACTCTAGCACAGATACGCAGTATTTT.